This TCR beta chain was captured in a study of regulatory T cells in long-lasting Graves disease. Whole-study findings and limits: Patients with persistent disease showed a bias toward TRBV28, TRBJ1-2 and TRBJ2-5.

This clonotype was detected once. The antigen is not known. The junction shows a germline mismatch at one end, possibly a read error. The time point here: persistent/refractory GD, antithyroid drugs over 5 years with positive TRAb. Construction of the TCR library relied on RNA isolated from PBMCs. Both iRepertoire HTBI primers and Arm-PCR of CDR3 regions were used to build the TCR beta libraries. Authors' data handling: Taken together, the samples had fewer than 70 TRBV and 15 or so TRBJ segments identified. MiXCR, applied by TCRdb to the multiplex PCR reads, yields one record per CDR3 protein. TCRdb's processing, not the authors' own work, is the source of the V and J calls. The profile shows 450,000 or so distinct CDR3 sequences, under 25% of them singletons. Germline CDR1 reads LGHNA; CDR2 reads YSLEER. CDR3 length equals 13 residues.

The genes are TRBV4-3 and TRBJ2-7; D unresolved. The material was peripheral blood mononuclear cells (PBMCs), obtained when the disease was refractory, from a patient treated with antithyroid drugs. This sequence was found in a female donor with Graves disease. The CDR3 loop reads CASSQRITYGQYF. The CDR3 coding sequence is TGCGCCAGCAGCCAACGGATTACCTACGGGCAGTACTTC.